This TCR beta chain was obtained from a study of CD8 T cells in Susac syndrome. Random hexamers were used to reverse transcribe about 0.45 to 1 ug of RNA. The CDR3 of TCR beta was amplified by immunoSEQ multiplex PCR across 54 Vbeta and 13 Jbeta. TCRdb re-called the immunoSEQ multiplex PCR reads with MiXCR, one entry per CDR3 protein. The sample consists of hundreds of thousands of distinct CDR3 sequences, about 95% of them appearing once. The study sequenced TCR beta in blood CD8+ and CD4+ T cells. The CDR3 length is 16 residues. Germline V gene data show CDR1 as DFQATT and CDR2 as SNEGSKA (reference sequence). V was clipped by 5 bases and J by 0 bases; unmatched bases: 11.

This receptor was identified in a human donor with Susac syndrome. Sequencing was done on a sample of CD4+ T cells from PBMCs. The V call is TRBV20-1, the J call TRBJ2-3; 7 bases match TRBD2. The CDR3 reads CSAGGGLRPSTDTQYF. CDR3 DNA: TGCAGTGCTGGGGGGGGACTTCGACCTAGCACAGATACGCAGTATTTT.